This entry features one T cell receptor (beta chain) sequence. This specimen comes from a study of control samples from healthy donors and cancer patients. Profiling relied on immunoSEQ multiplex PCR, and the TCRdb table lists in-frame clones only, not all of them. The table records about 170,000 clones, 70% to 90% of them present only once. Trimming removed 0 bases at V and 6 bases at J, with 12 bases between. The germline V gene has CDR1 LNHNV and CDR2 YYDKDF (reference sequence). This CDR3 is 15 amino acids long. This receptor was taken from a man in his thirties or forties in good health. Sequencing was carried out using blood. The chain uses TRBV15 and TRBJ2-1; D ambiguous. CDR3 nucleotide sequence: TGTGCCACCAGCAGAGATAAGCTGATGGGCAATGAGCAGTTCTTC. It specifies CATSRDKLMGNEQFF.